The 8 T cell receptor beta chains given below trace back to one sample, sequenced in a study of blood T cell repertoires in COVID-19. This table comes from immunoSEQ multiplex PCR, and its TCRdb copy is limited to in-frame clones, with some not included. The profile shows some 300,000 clones, just under 90% of them singletons. What was sequenced was peripheral blood. The receptors come from a woman aged 45-65 years with COVID-19, enrolled during active disease.

J is TRBJ1-1 and V is TRBV5-6; D possibly corresponds to TRBD1 (5 bases). The V end was cut by 4 bases, the J end by 3 bases, with 13 bases between. Germline V lookup: CDR1 SGHDT, CDR2 YYEEEE. CDR3 size: 14 residues. CDR3 nucleotide sequence: TGTGCCAGCAGCATGGGGCCAGGGCACACTGAAGCTTTCTTT. Encoded protein: CASSMGPGHTEAFF.

The chain uses TRBV19 and TRBJ1-5, with no clear D. Germline V gives CDR1 LNHDA, CDR2 SQIVND (reference sequence). V lost 7 bases and J lost 0, with 10 bases in between. The CDR3 has 14 residues. The CDR3: CASKSSYSNQPQHF. In DNA, the CDR3 is TGTGCCAGTAAAAGTTCCTATAGCAATCAGCCCCAGCATTTT. The complete variable domain, with remaining parts taken from reference TRBV19 and TRBJ1-5, reads DGGITQSPKYLFRKEGQNVTLSCEQNLNHDAMYWYRQDPGQGLRLIYYSQIVNDFQKGDIAEGYSVSREKKESFPLTVTSAQKNPTAFYLCASKSSYSNQPQHFGDGTRLSIL.

The chain uses TRBV18 and TRBJ2-7; TRBD1 matches 10 bases. CDR3 length equals 15 residues. The germline V gene encodes CDR1 KGHSH and CDR2 LQKENI. The V and J ends lost 6 bases and 2 bases, in that order; junction bases with no gene match: 7. The CDR3 nucleotides are TGTGCCAGCTCCGACAGGGGGCTCAGAGCCTACGAGCAGTACTTC. Protein: CASSDRGLRAYEQYF.

The rearrangement uses TRBV7-8 and TRBJ2-1, with TRBD2 as a possible D gene (6 bases). The CDR3 consists of 16 residues. The V end was cut by 2 bases, the J end by 3 bases, with 14 bases between. Germline CDR1 reads SGHVS; CDR2 reads FQNEAQ. In DNA, the CDR3 is TGTGCCAGCAGCTTATGGGAGGACTCCCTCTACAATGAGCAGTTCTTC. Protein product: CASSLWEDSLYNEQFF. Together with reference TRBV7-8 and TRBJ2-1, the CDR3 gives the full variable domain: GAGVSQSPRYKVAKRGQDVALRCDPISGHVSLFWYQQALGQGPEFLTYFQNEAQLDKSGLPSDRFFAERPEGSVSTLKIQRTQQEDSAVYLCASSLWEDSLYNEQFFGPGTRLTVL.

The rearrangement links TRBV19 to TRBJ2-1, with TRBD2 matching 8 bases. V shed 1 base and J 8 bases; nucleotides not matched to a gene: 4. The CDR3 consists of 14 residues. Looked up from germline, CDR1 is LNHDA and CDR2 is SQIVND (reference sequence). The CDR3: CASSIVGTSHEQFF. CDR3 in DNA: TGTGCCAGTAGTATAGTTGGGACTAGTCATGAGCAGTTCTTC.

The chain's CDR3 is CASSLSAGVNYGYTF. The CDR3 DNA reads as TGTGCCAGCAGCTTATCGGCAGGGGTAAACTATGGCTACACCTTC. The V call is TRBV7-9, the J call TRBJ1-2; a weak D match, TRBD1 (6 bases). The V end lost 2 bases, the J end lost 2 bases, and 12 bases lay between the germline ends. Looked up from germline, CDR1 is SEHNR and CDR2 is FQNEAQ (reference sequence). The CDR3 covers 15 residues.

The chain recombines TRBV9 with TRBJ1-3; D not certain. Germline loops: CDR1 SGDLS, CDR2 YYNGEE. V was trimmed by 0 bases and J by 11 bases, leaving 18 bases between them. This CDR3 is built from 15 residues. This CDR3 reads CASSVETAEGSAIYF. The CDR3 DNA reads TGTGCCAGCAGCGTAGAAACCGCCGAGGGAAGCGCCATATATTTT.

The chain is built from TRBV25-1 and TRBJ1-2; TRBD1 might be the D (6 bases). The CDR3 sequence is 13 residues long. Trimming removed 3 bases at V and 5 bases at J, with 10 bases between. CDR1 and CDR2 (germline): MGHDK, SYGVNS. This chain's CDR3 is CASSDRTDYGYTF. The CDR3, as DNA: TGTGCCAGCAGTGACCGGACAGATTATGGCTACACCTTC.